This T cell receptor (beta chain) was sequenced for a study of spatial heterogeneity in lung cancer. This sample's time point: sample taken at primary tumor resection. The donors comprised roughly 71 untreated early-stage non-small cell lung cancer patients. This clonotype is judged medium-sized. Germline trimming cut 10 bases from V and 5 bases from J; bases unmatched to any gene: 9. There are 14 residues in the CDR3. CDR1 and CDR2 from the germline V gene are LNHDA and SQIVND (reference sequence). Each CDR3 protein gets one entry after TCRdb re-called the 5' RACE reads with MiXCR. The sample lists about 2,100 distinct CDR3 sequences; approximately 7.9% were seen once.

The chain carries TRBV19 and TRBJ2-5; 11 bases map to TRBD1. The TCR was taken from a female donor with early-stage non-small cell lung cancer. This material consisted of normal lung tissue next to the tumor, taken at surgery. Written as DNA, the CDR3 is TGTGCCACAAGACGGACAGGGGGCCTGGAGACCCAGTACTTC. Protein product: CATRRTGGLETQYF.